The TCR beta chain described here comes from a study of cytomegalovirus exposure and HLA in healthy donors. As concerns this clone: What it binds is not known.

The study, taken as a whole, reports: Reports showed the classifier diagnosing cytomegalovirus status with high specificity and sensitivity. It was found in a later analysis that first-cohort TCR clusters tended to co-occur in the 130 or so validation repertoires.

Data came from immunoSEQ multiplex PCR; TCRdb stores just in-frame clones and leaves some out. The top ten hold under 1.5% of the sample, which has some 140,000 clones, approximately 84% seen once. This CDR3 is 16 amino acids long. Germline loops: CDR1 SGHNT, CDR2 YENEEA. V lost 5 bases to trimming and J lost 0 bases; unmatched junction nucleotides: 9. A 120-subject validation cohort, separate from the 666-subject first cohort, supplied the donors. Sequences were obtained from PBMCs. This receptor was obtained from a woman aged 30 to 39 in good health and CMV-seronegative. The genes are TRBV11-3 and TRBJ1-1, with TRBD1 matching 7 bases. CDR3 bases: TGTGCCAGCAGCCACCCGCGGGGACAGCTGAACACTGAAGCTTTCTTT. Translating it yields CASSHPRGQLNTEAFF.